A selection of T cell receptor beta chains follows, all from one sample in a study of shared clonotypes between healthy human individuals. The assay was immunoSEQ multiplex PCR, and TCRdb's table has in-frame clones only and misses some. The sample records more than 550,000 clones, just over 90% being singletons. Specimen: naive CD8+ T cells sorted from blood. These receptors all stem from a man in his thirties or forties in good health. CDR3s include the opening cysteine and the closing phenylalanine or tryptophan. Not every row has a clone size; where given, it reads once, few, many or a size class.

-	TRBV19	TRBJ1-1	CASSQDRGSYMNTEAFF
-	TRBV7-9	TRBJ2-1	CASSKTGSEQFF
-	TRBV7-9	TRBJ2-7	CASSPGAGYEQYF
-	TRBV29-1	TRBJ2-1	CSVEGTSGFNEQFF
-	TRBV10-3	TRBJ1-2	CAIMRSLDGYTF
-	TRBV28	TRBJ1-1	CASSPYPGVNTEAFF
-	TRBV7-7	TRBJ2-2	CASSLISAGDTGELFF
-	TRBV2	TRBJ2-1	CASHPLAGGSNEQFF
-	TRBV5-5	TRBJ2-1	CASSLYNEQFF
-	TRBV10-3	TRBJ2-1	CAISRLAQGDEQFF
-	TRBV19	TRBJ2-7	CATKAGLAGEGYEQYF
-	TRBV4-1	TRBJ2-1	CASSQPGQGFEDEQFF
-	TRBV4-3	TRBJ1-6	CASSQDSKDSPLHF
once	TRBV29-1	TRBJ2-7	CSVLEYEQYF
-	TRBV4-1	TRBJ2-7	CASSSGTGNYEQYF
-	TRBV28	TRBJ1-5	CASSPPMYQPQHF
-	TRBV7-3	TRBJ2-5	CASSQGLAGAETQYF
-	TRBV14	TRBJ1-4	CASSHRERGMEKLFF
-	TRBV28	TRBJ2-1	CASSLDPGTGGYNRGENSYNEQFF
-	TRBV7-2	TRBJ2-3	CASSPGTSGTDTQYF
-	TRBV7-2	TRBJ2-7	CASSPTGVGSYEQYF
-	TRBV9	TRBJ2-1	CASSPRGAGVFNEQFF
-	TRBV5-5	TRBJ2-7	CASSLGDRGLQDYEQYF